This TCR beta chain was sequenced for a study of OX40 agonist ivuxolimab in advanced cancers. The repertoire was sequenced with immunoSEQ multiplex PCR; TCRdb's copy has only in-frame clones and lacks some. The table lists over 40,000 clones, more than 70% of them singletons. The CDR3 has 10 residues. The germline V gene encodes CDR1 MNHNS and CDR2 SASEGT. The V gene lost 7 bases and the J gene lost 10 bases, with 8 bases spanning the gap. Points from the study as a whole: Partly responding patients at 0.1-3.0 mg/kg showed some of the smallest clonal expansion. On average, CD8+ T cells had more expanded clones than CD4+.

The table lists this clone with a count of one. What it binds is unknown. The sample here was CD4+ or CD8+ T cells sorted from blood, taken in a trial of the OX40 agonist ivuxolimab. This sequence originates from an adult with an advanced solid tumor such as melanoma, head and neck, liver or kidney cancer. The V and J genes are TRBV6-1 and TRBJ2-1; no clear D. The CDR3 sequence is CASKGEEQFF. The CDR3 bases are TGTGCCAGCAAAGGTGAAGAGCAGTTCTTC.